A single sample is the source of the 27 T cell receptor beta chains below, sequenced in a study of shared clonotypes between healthy human individuals. Clones were sequenced by immunoSEQ multiplex PCR, and TCRdb holds only the in-frame ones, with some missing. Altogether 650,000 to 800,000 clones are present, roughly two thirds being singletons, with the ten largest covering under 2%. Source material: memory CD4+ T cells sorted from blood. Subset denoted: CD45RA-negative fraction. The receptors shown here come from a young woman in good health.

The CDR3 nucleotides read TGTGCCAGCAGTCCCCCCGGGACTAGCGGCTACGAGCAGTACTTC. Translating it yields CASSPPGTSGYEQYF. The rearrangement links TRBV28 to TRBJ2-5; 11 bases line up with TRBD2. The better agreement between TRBJ2-7 and the DNA end casts doubt on the J call. This CDR3 contains 15 residues. The germline V gene encodes CDR1 MDHEN and CDR2 SYDVKM.

This clone has a single count. This chain links TRBV27 with TRBJ2-6; possibly TRBD2 for D (10 bases). CDR1 and CDR2 (germline): MNHEY, SMNVEV (reference sequence). The CDR3 has 19 residues. The ends were cut back, 6 bases at V and 3 bases at J, with 24 bases in the middle. In DNA form, the CDR3 reads TGTGCCAGCAGGACAGGGGGTCGGGGACTAGCGATTGGGGCCAACGTCCTGACTTTC. Its protein product is CASRTGGRGLAIGANVLTF.

This clone was found a few times. The chain is built from TRBV19 and TRBJ1-2; 9 nucleotides line up with TRBD1. The CDR3 is made up of 15 amino acids. V shed 6 bases and J 8 bases; nucleotides not matched to a gene: 13. The germline gives CDR1 LNHDA, CDR2 SQIVND (reference sequence). This CDR3 is CASSNRGRTDRGYTF. The CDR3 bases are TGTGCCAGTAGCAACAGGGGGCGCACCGACCGGGGCTACACCTTC.

This chain joins TRBV10-3 and TRBJ2-5; D tentatively fits TRBD1 or TRBD2 (5 bases each). The CDR3 has 14 amino acids. Deletions cut 8 bases from V and 4 bases from J, with 17 bases between. The germline V gene encodes CDR1 ENHRY and CDR2 SYGVKD. The CDR3 region has the DNA TGTGCCATCGCTGAGAGGGGCGCGGGAGAGACCCAGTACTTC. Its translation is CAIAERGAGETQYF.

This clone was recorded a few times. This chain joins TRBV19 and TRBJ2-7; 12 nucleotides agree with TRBD2. With V trimmed by 5 bases and J by 1 base, 6 bases remained unmatched. CDR1 and CDR2 (germline): LNHDA, SQIVND (reference sequence). The CDR3 is 16 residues long. CDR3 nucleotide sequence: TGTGCCAGTAGTTTGACTAGCGGGAGTTTTTCCTACGAGCAGTACTTC. Its protein product is CASSLTSGSFSYEQYF.

This clone was seen only a few times. The chain combines TRBV5-1 with TRBJ1-1, with D perhaps TRBD1 (6 bases). V was trimmed by 3 bases and J by 6 bases, leaving 12 bases between them. The CDR3 has 13 amino acids. CDR1 and CDR2 (germline): SGHRS, YFSETQ. CDR3 in amino acids: CASSWAQGSEAFF. The CDR3 nucleotides are TGCGCCAGCAGCTGGGCGCAGGGGTCTGAAGCTTTCTTT.

V usage is TRBV29-1 and J usage is TRBJ2-3, with TRBD2 identical over 13 bases. This CDR3 spans 18 amino acids. The V gene end was trimmed by 4 bases and the J gene end by 2 bases; junction bases not matched to a gene: 12. From germline, CDR1 is SQVTM and CDR2 ANQGSEA. CDR3: CSVVPPAGLAGTTDTQYF. CDR3 nucleotide sequence: TGCAGCGTTGTGCCTCCAGCGGGACTAGCGGGGACCACAGATACGCAGTATTTT.

This clone was picked up a small number of times. At the DNA level, this CDR3 is encoded by other sequences in the same sample as well. The genes are TRBV18 and TRBJ2-5; D not certain. Trimming cost V 4 bases and J 4 bases, with 4 bases left between them. The CDR3 covers 11 residues. CDR1 is KGHSH and CDR2 is LQKENI in the germline V gene. CDR3 in DNA: TGTGCCAGCTCACGGGGAGAGACCCAGTACTTC. Its translation is CASSRGETQYF. The variable domain in full, completed from reference TRBV18 and TRBJ2-5, reads NAGVMQNPRHLVRRRGQEARLRCSPMKGHSHVYWYRQLPEEGLKFMVYLQKENIIDESGMPKERFSAEFPKEGPSILRIQQVVRGDSAAYFCASSRGETQYFGPGTRLLVL.

This chain links TRBV18 with TRBJ1-1; no clear D gene. Germline V gene sequence: CDR1 KGHSH, CDR2 LQKENI. Between the trimmed V and J ends, which lost 1 base and 6 bases, there was a span of 27 bases. This CDR3 comprises 19 residues. CDR3 in amino acids: CASSPRSLTEPNSRPEAFF. The CDR3 nucleotides read TGTGCCAGCTCACCACGGTCCCTGACGGAGCCCAATTCCCGGCCTGAAGCTTTCTTT.

V and J are TRBV6-1 and TRBJ1-5, with 7 bases identical to TRBD1. The CDR3 has 14 amino acids. V lost 5 bases, J lost 6 bases, and 7 bases stayed unmatched. Germline V gene data show CDR1 as MNHNS and CDR2 as SASEGT. The CDR3 region has the DNA TGTGCCAGCAGTACAAACAGGGGTTTTCAGCCCCAGCATTTT. It yields the protein CASSTNRGFQPQHF.

This chain uses TRBV7-6 with TRBJ2-5; no clear D. The V gene's germline CDR1 is SGHVS and CDR2 FNYEAQ. V was trimmed by 1 base and J by 1 base, leaving 7 bases between them. The CDR3 extends over 14 amino acids. In DNA form, the CDR3 reads TGTGCCAGCAGCTTAGTGCCAGCCCAAGAGACCCAGTACTTC. It specifies CASSLVPAQETQYF.

There are many counts of this clone. V gene TRBV18 combines with J gene TRBJ2-3; 15 nucleotides agree with TRBD2. Germline V gene lookup returns CDR1 KGHSH and CDR2 LQKENI. There are 16 residues in the CDR3. The V and J ends lost 2 bases and 7 bases, in that order; junction bases with no gene match: 4. The CDR3 spells CASSPAGTSGRYTQYF. The CDR3 DNA sequence: TGTGCCAGCTCACCAGCCGGGACTAGCGGGAGGTATACGCAGTATTTT.

This clone was recorded a few times. This rearrangement joins TRBV29-1 to TRBJ2-7; 10 positions match TRBD2. The CDR3 runs 14 residues. The V and J ends lost 1 base and 6 bases, in that order; junction bases with no gene match: 6. Germline V gives CDR1 SQVTM, CDR2 ANQGSEA. CDR3 in DNA: TGCAGCGTTGAAGCTCTAGCGGGAGTTGGCGAGCAGTACTTC. It is translated as CSVEALAGVGEQYF.

V gene TRBV4-1 combines with J gene TRBJ1-2; D perhaps matches TRBD1 (5 bases). The CDR3 contains 14 residues. Germline CDR1 is MGHRA and CDR2 is YSYEKL. Trimming took off 1 base at V and 5 bases at J, with 11 bases between the two ends. CDR3: CASSQAGTNYGYTF. The CDR3 bases are TGCGCCAGCAGCCAAGCCGGGACGAATTATGGCTACACCTTC.

The chain has TRBV14 and TRBJ2-5, with D tentatively TRBD2 (5 bases). Germline V gives CDR1 SGHDN, CDR2 FVKESK. The CDR3 totals 14 residues. V dropped 0 bases and J dropped 5 bases, with 10 bases sitting between them. CDR3 amino acids: CASSQDGGRETQYF. CDR3 bases: TGTGCCAGCAGCCAAGATGGAGGCAGGGAGACCCAGTACTTC.

V usage is TRBV5-4 and J usage is TRBJ2-3, with 8 bases matching TRBD2. This CDR3 has 16 amino acids. The germline CDR1 and CDR2 sequences are SGHNT and YYREEE (reference sequence). Trimming removed 3 bases from V and 2 bases from J; junction bases left unmatched: 8. CDR3 nucleotides: TGTGCCAGCAGCTCGGGACTAGTGTCCCACACAGATACGCAGTATTTT. It specifies CASSSGLVSHTDTQYF.

The rearrangement links TRBV13 to TRBJ2-5, with D uncertain. V dropped 4 bases and J dropped 1 base, with 13 bases sitting between them. The CDR3 is 15 amino acids. In germline, CDR1 is PRHDT, CDR2 FYEKMQ (reference sequence). CDR3 in amino acids: CASSSGTTAQETQYF. DNA for the CDR3: TGTGCCAGCAGCTCCGGAACGACGGCCCAAGAGACCCAGTACTTC.

CDR3: CASSQEGLGARETQYF. Written as DNA, the CDR3 is TGCGCCAGCAGCCAAGAGGGACTAGGGGCCCGGGAGACCCAGTACTTC. The J gene is TRBJ2-5, the V gene TRBV4-1; 8 nucleotides line up with TRBD2. Losses at the gene ends were 0 bases for V and 5 bases for J; bases not matched to a gene: 8. Germline CDR1 is MGHRA and CDR2 is YSYEKL. The CDR3 extends over 16 amino acids.

This clone was counted ten times or more. J is TRBJ2-5 and V is TRBV10-1; TRBD2 aligns across 7 bases. The CDR3 is 16 amino acids. Germline values: CDR1 WNHNN, CDR2 SYGVQD (reference sequence). Germline trimming cut 7 bases from V and 1 base from J; bases unmatched to any gene: 12. The CDR3 DNA sequence: TGCGCCAGCAAAAGGCGGGCGGGAGTTTCCCAAGAGACCCAGTACTTC. Translation gives CASKRRAGVSQETQYF.

This chain links TRBV27 with TRBJ1-2; 10 nucleotides line up with TRBD1. Germline-derived CDR1 and CDR2 are MNHEY and SMNVEV (reference sequence). This CDR3 region has 15 residues. Germline trimming cut 4 bases from V and 3 bases from J; bases unmatched to any gene: 5. CDR3 residues: CASSSWTGGDYGYTF. The CDR3 DNA is TGTGCCAGCAGTTCCTGGACAGGGGGAGACTATGGCTACACCTTC.

The chain links TRBV19 to TRBJ2-2; 8 nucleotides agree with TRBD1. V gave up 6 bases and J gave up 5 bases; unmatched junction bases: 8. Germline CDR1 LNHDA, CDR2 SQIVND (reference sequence). There are 15 residues in the CDR3. CDR3 sequence (DNA): TGTGCCAGTAGGGCGCAGGGGGCGTGGACCGGGGAGCTGTTTTTT. Translating it yields CASRAQGAWTGELFF.

This clone occurred once. V gene TRBV11-2 combines with J gene TRBJ1-3; TRBD1 agrees at 7 bases. CDR1 and CDR2 from the germline V gene are SGHAT and FQNNGV. The CDR3 extends over 12 amino acids. The junction had 2 bases not matched to a gene; V was cut back by 5 bases and J by 7 bases. The CDR3, as DNA: TGTGCCAGCAGCCTGACAGGGAACACCATATATTTT. It yields the protein CASSLTGNTIYF.

V gene TRBV29-1 combines with J gene TRBJ2-7, with TRBD2 matching over 11 bases. In germline, CDR1 is SQVTM, CDR2 ANQGSEA. The length of the CDR3 is 16 residues. Trimming took 6 bases from V and 2 from J; bases not matched to a gene: 12. CDR3 residues: CSVAGTSGRTTYEQYF. CDR3 in DNA: TGCAGCGTAGCGGGAACTAGCGGGAGAACAACCTACGAGCAGTACTTC.

The genes are TRBV29-1 and TRBJ2-7; 7 bases map to TRBD1. This CDR3 is 12 amino acids long. Germline values: CDR1 SQVTM, CDR2 ANQGSEA. V lost 5 bases and J lost 1; bases outside the gene matches: 2. CDR3 coding DNA: TGCAGCGTTCGGGACAGTTCCTACGAGCAGTACTTC. Protein product: CSVRDSSYEQYF.

V usage is TRBV5-1 and J usage is TRBJ2-7; the match to TRBD1 covers 8 bases. This CDR3 has 14 residues. Germline values: CDR1 SGHRS, CDR2 YFSETQ. The J segment lost 4 bases and the V segment lost 1 base, leaving 4 bases of the junction unmatched. The CDR3 loop is CASSLKQGGYEQYF. CDR3 in DNA: TGCGCCAGCAGCTTGAAACAGGGGGGATACGAGCAGTACTTC.

This chain connects TRBV21-1 to TRBJ1-2. TRBV21-1 is marked as a pseudogene. The CDR3 length is 15 residues. The CDR3 DNA reads as TGTGCCAGCAGCAAAGCTGAGGAGCGCAATTATGGCTACACCTTC. Its protein is CASSKAEERNYGYTF.

In DNA, the CDR3 is TGTGCCAGCAGCTGGAAGACAGGGGGCTCGGGTGGCTACACCTTC. It codes for CASSWKTGGSGGYTF. This chain uses TRBV5-6 with TRBJ1-2; 10 bases fit TRBD1. The CDR3 contains 15 residues. V was pared by 3 bases and J by 7 bases, with 9 bases of the junction left unmatched. CDR1 and CDR2 from the germline V gene are SGHDT and YYEEEE.